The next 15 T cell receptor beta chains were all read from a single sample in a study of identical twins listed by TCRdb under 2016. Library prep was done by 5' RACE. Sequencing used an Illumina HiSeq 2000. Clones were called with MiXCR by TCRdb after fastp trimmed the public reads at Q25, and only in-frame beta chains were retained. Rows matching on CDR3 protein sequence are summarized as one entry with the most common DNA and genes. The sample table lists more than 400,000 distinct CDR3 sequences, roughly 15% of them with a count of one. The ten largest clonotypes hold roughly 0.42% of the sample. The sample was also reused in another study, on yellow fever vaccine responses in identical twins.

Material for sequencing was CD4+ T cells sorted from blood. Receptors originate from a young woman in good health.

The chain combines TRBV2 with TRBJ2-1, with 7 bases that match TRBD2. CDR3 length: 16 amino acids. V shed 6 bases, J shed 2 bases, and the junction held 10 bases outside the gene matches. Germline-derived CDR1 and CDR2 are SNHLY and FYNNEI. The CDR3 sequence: CASRAPERGAYNEQFF. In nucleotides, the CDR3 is TGTGCCAGCAGGGCCCCGGAGCGGGGAGCCTACAATGAGCAGTTCTTC.

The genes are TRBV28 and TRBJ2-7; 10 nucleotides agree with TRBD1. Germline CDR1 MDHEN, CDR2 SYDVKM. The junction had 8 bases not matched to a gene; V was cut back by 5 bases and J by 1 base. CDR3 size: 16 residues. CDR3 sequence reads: CASSTLDRGFSYEQYV. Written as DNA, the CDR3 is TGTGCCAGCAGTACCCTGGACAGGGGGTTTTCCTACGAGCAGTACGTC.

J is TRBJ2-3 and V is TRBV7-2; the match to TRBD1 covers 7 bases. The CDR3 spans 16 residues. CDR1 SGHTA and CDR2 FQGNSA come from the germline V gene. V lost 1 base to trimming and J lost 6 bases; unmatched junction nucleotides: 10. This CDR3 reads CASSLGSTGVTDTQYF. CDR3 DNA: TGTGCCAGCAGCTTAGGGTCCACAGGGGTAACGGATACGCAGTATTTT.

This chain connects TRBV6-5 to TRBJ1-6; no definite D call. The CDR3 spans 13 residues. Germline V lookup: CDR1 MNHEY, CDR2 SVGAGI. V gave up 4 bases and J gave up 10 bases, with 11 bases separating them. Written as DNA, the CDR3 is TGTGCCAGCAGTTGGGAGGTGGACTCACCCCTCCACTTT. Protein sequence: CASSWEVDSPLHF.

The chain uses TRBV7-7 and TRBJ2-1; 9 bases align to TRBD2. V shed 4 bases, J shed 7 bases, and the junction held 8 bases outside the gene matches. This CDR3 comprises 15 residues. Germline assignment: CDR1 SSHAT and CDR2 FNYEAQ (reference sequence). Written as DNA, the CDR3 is TGTGCCAGCAGCTCACGTAGCGGGGGACTTAATGAGCAGTTCTTC. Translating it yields CASSSRSGGLNEQFF.

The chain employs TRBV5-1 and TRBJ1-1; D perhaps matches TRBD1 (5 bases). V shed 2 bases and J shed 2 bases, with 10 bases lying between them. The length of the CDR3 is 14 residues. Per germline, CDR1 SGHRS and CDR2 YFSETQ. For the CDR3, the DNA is TGCGCCAGCAGCTTCCGGGACCTAAACACTGAAGCTTTCTTT. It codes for CASSFRDLNTEAFF.

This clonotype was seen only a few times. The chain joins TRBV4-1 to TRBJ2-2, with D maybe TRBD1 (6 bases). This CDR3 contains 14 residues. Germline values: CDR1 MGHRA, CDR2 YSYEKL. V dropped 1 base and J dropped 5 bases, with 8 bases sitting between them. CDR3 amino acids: CASSQAGVTGELFF. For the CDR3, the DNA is TGCGCCAGCAGCCAAGCAGGGGTGACCGGGGAGCTGTTTTTT.

This CDR3 is CASSKSLPQALSYEQYV. As DNA, the CDR3 is TGTGCCAGCAGCAAATCCTTACCACAGGCGCTCTCCTACGAGCAGTACGTC. The chain employs TRBV21-1 and TRBJ2-7; the D call in the table, TRBD1, was not verified against the DNA. TRBV21-1 is noted as a pseudogene. This CDR3 contains 17 residues.

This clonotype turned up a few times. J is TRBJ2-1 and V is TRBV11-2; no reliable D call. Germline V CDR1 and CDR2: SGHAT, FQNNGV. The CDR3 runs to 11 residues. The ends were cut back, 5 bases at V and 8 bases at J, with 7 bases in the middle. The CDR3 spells CASSEAYEQFF. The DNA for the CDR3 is TGTGCCAGCAGCGAAGCTTATGAGCAGTTCTTC. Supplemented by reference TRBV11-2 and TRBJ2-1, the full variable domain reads EAGVAQSPRYKIIEKRQSVAFWCNPISGHATLYWYQQILGQGPKLLIQFQNNGVVDDSQLPKDRFSAERLKGVDSTLKIQPAKLEDSAVYLCASSEAYEQFFGPGTRLTVL.

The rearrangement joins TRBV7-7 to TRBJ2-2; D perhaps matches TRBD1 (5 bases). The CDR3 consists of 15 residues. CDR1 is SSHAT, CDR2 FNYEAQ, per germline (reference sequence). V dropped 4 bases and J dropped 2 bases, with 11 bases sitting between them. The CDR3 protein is CASSSGNGNTGELFF. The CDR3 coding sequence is TGTGCCAGCAGCTCAGGGAATGGTAACACCGGGGAGCTGTTTTTT.

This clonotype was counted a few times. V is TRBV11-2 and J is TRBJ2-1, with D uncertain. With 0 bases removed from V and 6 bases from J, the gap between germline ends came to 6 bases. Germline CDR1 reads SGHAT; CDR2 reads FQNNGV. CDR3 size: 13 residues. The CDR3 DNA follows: TGTGCCAGCAGCTTAGAGCTTCTCAATGAGCAGTTCTTC. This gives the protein CASSLELLNEQFF.

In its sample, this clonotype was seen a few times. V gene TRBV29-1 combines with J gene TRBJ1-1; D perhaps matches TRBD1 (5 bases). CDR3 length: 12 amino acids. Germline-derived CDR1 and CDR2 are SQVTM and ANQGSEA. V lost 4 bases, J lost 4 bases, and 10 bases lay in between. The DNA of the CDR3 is TGCAGCGTTGCCGGGGACCGCACTGAAGCTTTCTTT. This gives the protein CSVAGDRTEAFF.

The CDR3 spells CASSQWTSGKPTGELFF. CDR3 nucleotide sequence: TGTGCCAGCAGCCAATGGACTAGCGGGAAACCCACCGGGGAGCTGTTTTTT. This chain connects TRBV4-2 to TRBJ2-2, with TRBD2 matching 12 bases. V was clipped by 2 bases and J by 4 bases; unmatched bases: 5. There are 17 residues in the CDR3. The germline V gene encodes CDR1 LGHNA and CDR2 YNFKEQ.

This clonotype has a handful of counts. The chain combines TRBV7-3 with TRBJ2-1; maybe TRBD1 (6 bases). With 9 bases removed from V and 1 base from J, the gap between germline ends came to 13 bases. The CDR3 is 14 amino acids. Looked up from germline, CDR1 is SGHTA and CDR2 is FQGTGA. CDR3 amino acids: CASSQGTSYNEQFF. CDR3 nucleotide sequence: TGTGCCAGTAGCCAGGGGACGTCCTACAATGAGCAGTTCTTC.

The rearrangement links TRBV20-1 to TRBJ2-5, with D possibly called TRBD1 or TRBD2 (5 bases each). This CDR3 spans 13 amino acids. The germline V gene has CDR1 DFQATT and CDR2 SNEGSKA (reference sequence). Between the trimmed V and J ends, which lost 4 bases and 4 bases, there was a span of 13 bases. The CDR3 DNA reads TGCAGTGCTAAGGTTTCGGGGACAGAGACCCAGTACTTC. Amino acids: CSAKVSGTETQYF.